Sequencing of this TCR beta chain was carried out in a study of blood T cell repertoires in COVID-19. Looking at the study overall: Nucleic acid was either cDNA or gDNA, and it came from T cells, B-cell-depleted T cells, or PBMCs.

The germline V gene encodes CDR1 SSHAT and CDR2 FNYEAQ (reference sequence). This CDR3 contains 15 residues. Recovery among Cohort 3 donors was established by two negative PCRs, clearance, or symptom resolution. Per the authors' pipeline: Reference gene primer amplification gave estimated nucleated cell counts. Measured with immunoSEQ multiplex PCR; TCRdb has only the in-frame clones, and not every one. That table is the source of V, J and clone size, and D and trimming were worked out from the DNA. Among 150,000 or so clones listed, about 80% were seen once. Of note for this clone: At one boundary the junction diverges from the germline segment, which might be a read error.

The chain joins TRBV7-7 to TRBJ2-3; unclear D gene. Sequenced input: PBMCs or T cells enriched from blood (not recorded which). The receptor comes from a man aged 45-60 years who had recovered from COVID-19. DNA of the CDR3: TGTGCTAGCAGCTTACTCGCAGTTAGCACAGATACGCAGTATTTT. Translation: CASSLLAVSTDTQYF.